This T cell receptor beta chain was sequenced for a study of blood T cell repertoires in COVID-19. Overall study context: From the United States, Italy and Spain came samples of acute and convalescent COVID-19. Sources were T cells, B-cell-depleted T cells, or PBMCs; the material itself was cDNA or gDNA.

This CDR3 is 14 amino acids long. The germline V gene has CDR1 KGHSH and CDR2 LQKENI. Trimming shortened V by 1 base and J by 1 base, and 4 bases separated the two germline ends. Per the original data handling: Estimation of nucleated cell counts relied on the amplification of reference gene primers. Sequencing was performed with immunoSEQ multiplex PCR; in TCRdb, only in-frame clones are kept and a portion is missing. The V and J calls and the clone size are those of that table, but D and trimming were determined from the DNA. Of around 300,000 clones in the sample, 70% to 90% were seen once. The chain uses TRBV18 and TRBJ2-2; D not resolved. This clonotype was obtained from a young woman with active or convalescent COVID-19. Sample: peripheral blood. In DNA, the CDR3 is TGTGCCAGCTCACCACAACAGAACACCGGGGAGCTGTTTTTT. It yields the protein CASSPQQNTGELFF.